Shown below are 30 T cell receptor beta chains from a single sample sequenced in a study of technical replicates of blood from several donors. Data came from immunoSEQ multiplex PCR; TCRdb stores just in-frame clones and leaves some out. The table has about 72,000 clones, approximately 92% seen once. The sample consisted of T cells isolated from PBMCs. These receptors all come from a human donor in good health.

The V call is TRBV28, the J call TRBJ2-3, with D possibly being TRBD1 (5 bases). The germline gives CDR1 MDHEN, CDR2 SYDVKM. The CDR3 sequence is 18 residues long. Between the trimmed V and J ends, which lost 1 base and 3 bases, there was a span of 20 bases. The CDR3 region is CASSLYLGPGGSTDTQYF. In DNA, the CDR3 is TGTGCCAGCAGTTTATATTTGGGGCCAGGCGGCAGTACAGATACGCAGTATTTT.

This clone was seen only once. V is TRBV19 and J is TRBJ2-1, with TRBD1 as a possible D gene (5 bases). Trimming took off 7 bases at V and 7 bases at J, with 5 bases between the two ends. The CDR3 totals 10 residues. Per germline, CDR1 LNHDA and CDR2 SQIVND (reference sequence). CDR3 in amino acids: CASKGNEQFF. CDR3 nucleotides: TGTGCCAGTAAGGGGAATGAGCAGTTCTTC. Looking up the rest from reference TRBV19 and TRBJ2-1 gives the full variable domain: DGGITQSPKYLFRKEGQNVTLSCEQNLNHDAMYWYRQDPGQGLRLIYYSQIVNDFQKGDIAEGYSVSREKKESFPLTVTSAQKNPTAFYLCASKGNEQFFGPGTRLTVL.

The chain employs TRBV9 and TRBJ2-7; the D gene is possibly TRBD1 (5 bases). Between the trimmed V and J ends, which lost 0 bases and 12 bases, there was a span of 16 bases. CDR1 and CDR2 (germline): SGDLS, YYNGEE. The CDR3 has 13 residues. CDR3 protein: CASSVEGWSQPYF. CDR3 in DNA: TGTGCCAGCAGCGTAGAGGGGTGGTCCCAGCCGTACTTC. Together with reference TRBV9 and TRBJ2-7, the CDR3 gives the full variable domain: DSGVTQTPKHLITATGQRVTLRCSPRSGDLSVYWYQQSLDQGLQFLIQYYNGEERAKGNILERFSAQQFPDLHSELNLSSLELGDSALYFCASSVEGWSQPYFGPGTRLTVT.

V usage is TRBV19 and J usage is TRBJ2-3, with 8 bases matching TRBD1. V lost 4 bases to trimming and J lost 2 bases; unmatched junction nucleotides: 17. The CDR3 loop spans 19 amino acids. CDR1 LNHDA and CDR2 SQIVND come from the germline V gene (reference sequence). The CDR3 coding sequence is TGTGCCAGTAGTACCGGACAGGGAATTTGGGATGGGTACACAGATACGCAGTATTTT. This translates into CASSTGQGIWDGYTDTQYF. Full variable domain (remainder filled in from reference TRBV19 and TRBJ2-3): DGGITQSPKYLFRKEGQNVTLSCEQNLNHDAMYWYRQDPGQGLRLIYYSQIVNDFQKGDIAEGYSVSREKKESFPLTVTSAQKNPTAFYLCASSTGQGIWDGYTDTQYFGPGTRLTVL.

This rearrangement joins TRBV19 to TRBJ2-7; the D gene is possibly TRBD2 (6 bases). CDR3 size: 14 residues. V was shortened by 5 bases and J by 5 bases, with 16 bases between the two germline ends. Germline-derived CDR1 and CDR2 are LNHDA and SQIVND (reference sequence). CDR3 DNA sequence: TGTGCCAGTAGTTTTAAGGGACTCTTCAACGAGCAGTACTTC. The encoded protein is CASSFKGLFNEQYF. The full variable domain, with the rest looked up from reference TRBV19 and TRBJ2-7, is DGGITQSPKYLFRKEGQNVTLSCEQNLNHDAMYWYRQDPGQGLRLIYYSQIVNDFQKGDIAEGYSVSREKKESFPLTVTSAQKNPTAFYLCASSFKGLFNEQYFGPGTRLTVT.

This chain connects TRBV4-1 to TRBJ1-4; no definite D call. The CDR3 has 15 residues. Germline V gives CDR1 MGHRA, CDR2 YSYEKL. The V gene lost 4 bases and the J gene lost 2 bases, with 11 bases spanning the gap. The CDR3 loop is CASSLRDSTNEKLFF. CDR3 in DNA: TGCGCCAGCAGCCTTCGGGATTCTACTAATGAAAAACTGTTTTTT.

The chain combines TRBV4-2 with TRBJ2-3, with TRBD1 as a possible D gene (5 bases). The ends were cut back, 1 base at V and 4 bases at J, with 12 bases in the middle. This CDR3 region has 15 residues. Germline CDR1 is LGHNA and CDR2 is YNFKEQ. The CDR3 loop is CASSQGSEGADTQYF. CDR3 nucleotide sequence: TGTGCCAGCAGCCAAGGTTCGGAAGGGGCAGATACGCAGTATTTT.

CDR3 in DNA: TGTGCCTGGATGCTTGGCGGTCTCCTAAATGAGCAGTTCTTC. It is translated as CAWMLGGLLNEQFF. The rearrangement uses TRBV30 and TRBJ2-1; no clear D. Germline CDR1 and CDR2: GTSNPN and SVGIG (reference sequence). With 4 bases removed from V and 7 bases from J, the gap between germline ends came to 17 bases. The CDR3 consists of 14 residues.

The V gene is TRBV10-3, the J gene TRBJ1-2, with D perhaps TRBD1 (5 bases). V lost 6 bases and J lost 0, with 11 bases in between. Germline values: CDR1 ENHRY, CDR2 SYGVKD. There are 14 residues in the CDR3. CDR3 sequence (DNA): TGTGCCATCAGGGGGACTGACTCTAACTATGGCTACACCTTC. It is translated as CAIRGTDSNYGYTF.

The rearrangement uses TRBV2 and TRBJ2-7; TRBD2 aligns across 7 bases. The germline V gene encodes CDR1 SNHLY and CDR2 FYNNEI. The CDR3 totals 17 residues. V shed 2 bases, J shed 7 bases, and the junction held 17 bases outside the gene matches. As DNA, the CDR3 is TGTGCCAGCAGTGAAACCCTCTTCTCGGGAGGAGCGAGAGAGCAGTACTTC. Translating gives CASSETLFSGGAREQYF.

CDR3 in DNA: TGTGCCAGCAGTTTCGGGACATTTTTACAGTACGAGCAGTACTTC. Protein product: CASSFGTFLQYEQYF. The V gene is TRBV6-5, the J gene TRBJ2-7, with D possibly matching TRBD1 (6 bases). The germline V and J ends were trimmed by 4 bases and 4 bases, with 17 bases remaining between them. There are 15 residues in the CDR3. The germline CDR1 and CDR2 sequences are MNHEY and SVGAGI.

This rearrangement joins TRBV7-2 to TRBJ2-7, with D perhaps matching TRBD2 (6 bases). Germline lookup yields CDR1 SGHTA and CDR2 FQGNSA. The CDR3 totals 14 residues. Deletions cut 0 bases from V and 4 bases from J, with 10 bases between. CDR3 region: CASSLAGSDYEQYF. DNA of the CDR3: TGTGCCAGCAGCTTAGCCGGGAGTGATTACGAGCAGTACTTC.

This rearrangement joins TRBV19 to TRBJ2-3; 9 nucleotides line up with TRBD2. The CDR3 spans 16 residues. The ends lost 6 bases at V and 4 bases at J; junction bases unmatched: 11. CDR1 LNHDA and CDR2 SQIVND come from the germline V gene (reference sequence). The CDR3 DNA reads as TGTGCCAGTAGCCTCGGAGCGGGAGGTGGGCCAGATACGCAGTATTTT. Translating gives CASSLGAGGGPDTQYF.

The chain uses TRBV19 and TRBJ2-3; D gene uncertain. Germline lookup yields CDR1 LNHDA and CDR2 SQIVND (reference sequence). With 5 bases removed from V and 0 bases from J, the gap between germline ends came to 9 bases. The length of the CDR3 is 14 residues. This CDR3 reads CASSFGPSTDTQYF. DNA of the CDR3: TGTGCCAGTAGTTTTGGGCCTAGCACAGATACGCAGTATTTT.

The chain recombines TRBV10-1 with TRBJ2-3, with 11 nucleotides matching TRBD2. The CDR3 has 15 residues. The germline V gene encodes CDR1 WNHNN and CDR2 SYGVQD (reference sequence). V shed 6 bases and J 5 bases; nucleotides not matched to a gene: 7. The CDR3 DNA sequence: TGCGCCAGCAGCGATAGCGGGAGGGCCGTAGATACGCAGTATTTT. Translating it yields CASSDSGRAVDTQYF.

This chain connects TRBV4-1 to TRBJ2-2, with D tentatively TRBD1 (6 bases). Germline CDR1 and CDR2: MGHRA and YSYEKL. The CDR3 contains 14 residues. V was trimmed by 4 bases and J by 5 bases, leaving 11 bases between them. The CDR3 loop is CASSPHTGTGELFF. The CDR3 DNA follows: TGCGCCAGCAGCCCCCACACAGGGACCGGGGAGCTGTTTTTT.

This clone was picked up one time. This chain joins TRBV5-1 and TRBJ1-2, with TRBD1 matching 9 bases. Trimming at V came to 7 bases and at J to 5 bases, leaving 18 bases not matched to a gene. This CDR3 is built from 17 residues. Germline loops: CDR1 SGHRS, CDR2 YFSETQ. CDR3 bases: TGCGCCAGCCAAGCTTGGGATCGACGAGGGACAGGGTATGGCTACACCTTC. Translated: CASQAWDRRGTGYGYTF. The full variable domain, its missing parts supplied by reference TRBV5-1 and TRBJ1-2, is KAGVTQTPRYLIKTRGQQVTLSCSPISGHRSVSWYQQTPGQGLQFLFEYFSETQRNKGNFPGRFSGRQFSNSRSEMNVSTLELGDSALYLCASQAWDRRGTGYGYTFGSGTRLTVV.

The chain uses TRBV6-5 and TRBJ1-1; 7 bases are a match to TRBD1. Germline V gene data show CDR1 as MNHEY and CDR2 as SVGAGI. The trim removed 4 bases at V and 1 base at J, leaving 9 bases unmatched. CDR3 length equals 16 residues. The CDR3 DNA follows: TGTGCCAGCAGTTTTAGTTTGACAGGGCAGAACACTGAAGCTTTCTTT. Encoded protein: CASSFSLTGQNTEAFF.

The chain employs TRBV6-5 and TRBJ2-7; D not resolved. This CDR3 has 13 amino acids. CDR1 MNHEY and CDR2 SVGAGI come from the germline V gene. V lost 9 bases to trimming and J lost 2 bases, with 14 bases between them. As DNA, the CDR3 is TGTGCCAGTCGTTCGTCTTCGGCCTACGAGCAGTACTTC. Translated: CASRSSSAYEQYF.

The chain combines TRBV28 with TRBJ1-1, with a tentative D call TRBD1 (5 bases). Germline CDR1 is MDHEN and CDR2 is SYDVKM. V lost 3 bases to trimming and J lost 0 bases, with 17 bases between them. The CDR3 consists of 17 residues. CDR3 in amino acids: CASSLGGFGVMNTEAFF. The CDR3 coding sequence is TGTGCCAGCAGTTTGGGGGGATTTGGGGTTATGAACACTGAAGCTTTCTTT.

CDR3 nucleotides: TGTGCCAGCAGCGTAGAGGCAGGGTTGTACGGAAACACCATATATTTT. This gives the protein CASSVEAGLYGNTIYF. The chain joins TRBV9 to TRBJ1-3, with D possibly being TRBD1 (5 bases). Trimming stripped 0 bases from V and 4 bases from J, with 14 bases between. The CDR3 length is 16 residues. Germline loops: CDR1 SGDLS, CDR2 YYNGEE.

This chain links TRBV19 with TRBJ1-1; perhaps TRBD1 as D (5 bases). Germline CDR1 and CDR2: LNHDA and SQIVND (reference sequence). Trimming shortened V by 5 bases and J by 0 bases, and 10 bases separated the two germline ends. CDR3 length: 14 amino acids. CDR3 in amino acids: CASSPQGMNTEAFF. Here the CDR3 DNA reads TGTGCCAGTAGTCCCCAGGGAATGAACACTGAAGCTTTCTTT.

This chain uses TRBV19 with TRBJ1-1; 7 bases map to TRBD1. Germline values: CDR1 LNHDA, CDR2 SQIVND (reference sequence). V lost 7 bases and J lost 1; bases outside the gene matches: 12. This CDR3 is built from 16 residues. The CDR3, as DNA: TGTGCCAGTACCCCTAGGCTGACAGGGAGGAACACTGAAGCTTTCTTT. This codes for CASTPRLTGRNTEAFF.

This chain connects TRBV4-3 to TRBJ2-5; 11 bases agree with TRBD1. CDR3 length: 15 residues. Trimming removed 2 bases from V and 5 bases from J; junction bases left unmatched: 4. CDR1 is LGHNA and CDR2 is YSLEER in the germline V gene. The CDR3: CASSQRTGGAETQYF. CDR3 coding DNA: TGCGCCAGCAGCCAACGGACAGGGGGCGCGGAGACCCAGTACTTC.

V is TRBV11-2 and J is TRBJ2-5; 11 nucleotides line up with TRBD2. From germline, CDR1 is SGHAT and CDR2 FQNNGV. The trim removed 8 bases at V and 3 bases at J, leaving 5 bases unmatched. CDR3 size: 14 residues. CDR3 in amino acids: CASGPGLAEETQYF. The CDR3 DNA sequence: TGTGCCAGCGGTCCGGGACTAGCGGAAGAGACCCAGTACTTC.

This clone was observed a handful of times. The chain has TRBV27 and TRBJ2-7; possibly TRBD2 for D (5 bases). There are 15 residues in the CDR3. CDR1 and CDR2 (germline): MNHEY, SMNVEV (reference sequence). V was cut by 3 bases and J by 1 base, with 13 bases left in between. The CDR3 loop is CASSFSPSRSYEQYF. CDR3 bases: TGTGCCAGCAGTTTCTCGCCTAGCCGTTCCTACGAGCAGTACTTC.

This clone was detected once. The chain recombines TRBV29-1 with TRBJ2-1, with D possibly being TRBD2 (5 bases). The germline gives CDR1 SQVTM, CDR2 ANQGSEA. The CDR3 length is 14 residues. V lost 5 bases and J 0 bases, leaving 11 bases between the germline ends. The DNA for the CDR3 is TGCAGCGTTCCAGACTATGACTCCTACAATGAGCAGTTCTTC. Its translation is CSVPDYDSYNEQFF.

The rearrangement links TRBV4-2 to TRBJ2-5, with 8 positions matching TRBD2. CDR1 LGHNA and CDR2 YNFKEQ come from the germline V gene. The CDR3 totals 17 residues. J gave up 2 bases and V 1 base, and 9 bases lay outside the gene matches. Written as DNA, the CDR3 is TGTGCCAGCAGCCAAGGCCTAGCGGGCGATTATCAAGAGACCCAGTACTTC. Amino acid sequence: CASSQGLAGDYQETQYF.

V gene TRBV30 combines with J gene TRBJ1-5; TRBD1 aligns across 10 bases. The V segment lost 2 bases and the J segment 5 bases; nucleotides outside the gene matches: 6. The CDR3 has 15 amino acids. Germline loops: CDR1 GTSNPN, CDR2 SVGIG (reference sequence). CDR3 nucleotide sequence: TGTGCCTGGAGTTCTAGGACAGGGGGGGATCAGCCCCAGCATTTT. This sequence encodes CAWSSRTGGDQPQHF.

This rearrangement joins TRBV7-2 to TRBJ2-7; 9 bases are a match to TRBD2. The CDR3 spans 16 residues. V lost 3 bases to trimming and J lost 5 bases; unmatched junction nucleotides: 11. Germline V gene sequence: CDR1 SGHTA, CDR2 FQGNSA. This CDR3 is CASSFASSGRWDEQYF. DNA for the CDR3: TGTGCCAGCAGCTTTGCGTCCAGCGGGAGGTGGGACGAGCAGTACTTC.